This T cell receptor beta chain was identified in a study of T-cell memory formation after mild COVID-19. Findings of the study overall: Memory sampled before infection contained some responding clones, suggesting cross-reactive memory joined. Clones from the second wave (peaking day 37) had unconfirmed SARS-CoV-2 specificity. There was a balanced CD4/CD8 profile in clones contracting day 15 to 85, and later expanders leaned CD4+.

TCRdb re-called the 5' RACE reads with MiXCR, one entry per CDR3 protein. The sample yields more than 200,000 distinct CDR3 sequences, around 17% seen once. In its sample, this clonotype was seen a few times. Its cognate antigen is unknown. V was clipped by 4 bases and J by 2 bases; unmatched bases: 5. The CDR3 has 16 amino acids. Germline CDR1 is SGHAT and CDR2 is FQNNGV. This rearrangement joins TRBV11-2 to TRBJ2-3; the match to TRBD2 covers 11 bases. The material sequenced was PBMCs or a T cell subset sorted from them (not recorded which). The TCR was taken from a man aged 18 to 29 who had mild COVID-19 (a few samples of this study predate the infection). Cell type and time point are not known. CDR3 nucleotide sequence: TGTGCCAGCAGCTCGGGACTAGCGGTTACCACAGATACGCAGTATTTT. Amino acids: CASSSGLAVTTDTQYF.